Each of the 15 T cell receptor beta chains below was sequenced from the same sample in a study of T cell responses to AZD1222 COVID-19 vaccine. Assay used: immunoSEQ multiplex PCR; TCRdb lists only in-frame clones, some missing. The sample yields around 69,000 clones, 88% seen once. Sequencing used peripheral blood, obtained on day 0 of AZD1222 vaccination. These receptors were obtained from an adult in good health.

The rearrangement joins TRBV19 to TRBJ2-1; 10 bases map to TRBD1. The trim removed 5 bases at V and 7 bases at J, leaving 11 bases unmatched. CDR1 is LNHDA, CDR2 SQIVND, per germline (reference sequence). The CDR3 sequence is 16 residues long. CDR3 nucleotides: TGTGCCAGTAGTCCCAGGGGGACAGGGGACTGGAATGAGCAGTTCTTC. Translation gives CASSPRGTGDWNEQFF.

The chain uses TRBV5-1 and TRBJ2-7, with D uncertain. Trimming shortened V by 0 bases and J by 5 bases, and 12 bases separated the two germline ends. Germline V CDR1 and CDR2: SGHRS, YFSETQ. CDR3 size: 14 residues. CDR3 residues: CASSLVVGLNEQYF. The DNA for the CDR3 is TGCGCCAGCAGCTTGGTTGTAGGGCTGAACGAGCAGTACTTC.

For the CDR3, the DNA is TGTGCCAGCAGTGAAGGGGATATCCGGGAGACCCAGTACTTC. This sequence encodes CASSEGDIRETQYF. V gene TRBV6-1 combines with J gene TRBJ2-5; no clear D. This CDR3 has 14 residues. V gave up 1 base and J gave up 5 bases, with 11 bases separating them. Germline loops: CDR1 MNHNS, CDR2 SASEGT.

The genes are TRBV3-1 (or the pseudogene TRBV3-2) and TRBJ2-4; 11 bases fit TRBD2. CDR1 and CDR2 from the germline V gene are LGHDT and YNNKEL (reference sequence). Trimming took 1 base from V and 0 from J; bases not matched to a gene: 14. The CDR3 runs to 21 residues. The CDR3 DNA sequence: TGTGCCAGCAGCCAAGCACTGACTAGCGGGGCATCACCGCTAGCCAAAAACATTCAGTACTTC. Amino acids: CASSQALTSGASPLAKNIQYF.

This rearrangement joins TRBV9 to TRBJ2-2, with no clear D. The germline V and J ends were trimmed by 0 bases and 0 bases, with 9 bases remaining between them. The CDR3 extends over 16 amino acids. Germline CDR1 and CDR2: SGDLS and YYNGEE. CDR3 loop: CASSVGRVANTGELFF. CDR3 DNA: TGTGCCAGCAGCGTAGGTAGAGTTGCGAACACCGGGGAGCTGTTTTTT.

CDR3: CASSLGEGDSNQPQHF. The CDR3, as DNA: TGCGCCAGCAGCTTGGGGGAGGGTGATAGCAATCAGCCCCAGCATTTT. The chain carries TRBV5-1 and TRBJ1-5; no clear D gene. Trimming removed 0 bases from V and 0 bases from J, with 10 bases in between. The CDR3 covers 16 residues. Germline values: CDR1 SGHRS, CDR2 YFSETQ.

The chain couples TRBV19 to TRBJ1-1, with TRBD1 matching over 7 bases. J gave up 6 bases and V 2 bases, and 9 bases lay outside the gene matches. Germline CDR1 reads LNHDA; CDR2 reads SQIVND (reference sequence). The CDR3 loop spans 15 amino acids. The CDR3 loop is CASSIKRYQGAEAFF. CDR3 in DNA: TGTGCCAGTAGTATAAAGCGGTATCAGGGGGCTGAAGCTTTCTTT.

V gene TRBV2 combines with J gene TRBJ2-5; D call uncertain. Germline loops: CDR1 SNHLY, CDR2 FYNNEI. V gave up 7 bases and J gave up 5 bases, with 14 bases separating them. The CDR3 is 13 amino acids. CDR3 in amino acids: CASIAEIRETQYF. The CDR3 DNA follows: TGTGCCAGCATCGCGGAGATCCGGGAGACCCAGTACTTC.

V and J are TRBV3-1 (or the pseudogene TRBV3-2) and TRBJ2-1, with 15 nucleotides matching TRBD2. CDR3 length: 16 residues. Germline CDR1 LGHDT, CDR2 YNNKEL (reference sequence). Trimming removed 0 bases from V and 15 bases from J; junction bases left unmatched: 9. CDR3 sequence (DNA): TGTGCCAGCAGCCAAGATCCCGGACTAGCGGGGGGGCCGATGTTCTTC. Its protein is CASSQDPGLAGGPMFF.

The rearrangement uses TRBV14 and TRBJ2-3; no definite D call. Germline V gene lookup returns CDR1 SGHDN and CDR2 FVKESK. The CDR3 totals 19 residues. The V and J ends lost 3 bases and 0 bases respectively, with 22 bases between them. CDR3 nucleotide sequence: TGTGCCAGCAGCCACCTCTTCCTTCCGATTTACTCTAGCACAGATACGCAGTATTTT. This translates into CASSHLFLPIYSSTDTQYF.

The CDR3 protein is CASSEDRGRVPKFF. CDR3 nucleotides: TGTGCCAGCAGTGAAGATCGTGGTAGAGTGCCCAAGTTCTTC. The chain joins TRBV6-1 to TRBJ2-1; the D is unclear. There are 14 residues in the CDR3. V was shortened by 1 base and J by 14 bases, with 18 bases between the two germline ends. The V gene's germline CDR1 is MNHNS and CDR2 SASEGT.

V and J are TRBV30 and TRBJ2-3; TRBD2 aligns across 8 bases. The V gene end was trimmed by 7 bases and the J gene end by 5 bases; junction bases not matched to a gene: 8. This CDR3 spans 13 amino acids. CDR1 is GTSNPN, CDR2 SVGIG, per germline (reference sequence). The CDR3 spells CAYSGARGDTQYF. CDR3 in DNA: TGTGCCTATAGCGGGGCCCGCGGAGATACGCAGTATTTT.

The V and J genes are TRBV3-1 (or the pseudogene TRBV3-2) and TRBJ2-1, with TRBD1 identical over 7 bases. V trimming: 0 bases; J trimming: 7 bases; junction bases outside the gene matches: 3. Germline lookup yields CDR1 LGHDT and CDR2 YNNKEL (reference sequence). This CDR3 comprises 14 residues. CDR3 in DNA: TGTGCCAGCAGCCAAGATGACAGGGTTAATGAGCAGTTCTTC. The encoded protein is CASSQDDRVNEQFF.

V usage is TRBV7-9 and J usage is TRBJ2-3, with 9 bases matching TRBD2. This CDR3 region has 14 residues. The V segment lost 10 bases and the J segment 3 bases; nucleotides outside the gene matches: 8. Germline CDR1 and CDR2: SEHNR and FQNEAQ (reference sequence). The chain's CDR3 is CAIQTSGNTDTQYF. For the CDR3, the DNA is TGTGCCATTCAGACTAGCGGAAATACAGATACGCAGTATTTT.

V is TRBV25-1 and J is TRBJ1-2; D ambiguous. Trimming removed 5 bases from V and 8 bases from J, with 15 bases in between. The CDR3 is made up of 13 amino acids. Germline V CDR1 and CDR2: MGHDK, SYGVNS. The CDR3, as DNA: TGTGCCAGCAGTCCCCGAGGTGGTAAGGGCTACACCTTC. Protein: CASSPRGGKGYTF.